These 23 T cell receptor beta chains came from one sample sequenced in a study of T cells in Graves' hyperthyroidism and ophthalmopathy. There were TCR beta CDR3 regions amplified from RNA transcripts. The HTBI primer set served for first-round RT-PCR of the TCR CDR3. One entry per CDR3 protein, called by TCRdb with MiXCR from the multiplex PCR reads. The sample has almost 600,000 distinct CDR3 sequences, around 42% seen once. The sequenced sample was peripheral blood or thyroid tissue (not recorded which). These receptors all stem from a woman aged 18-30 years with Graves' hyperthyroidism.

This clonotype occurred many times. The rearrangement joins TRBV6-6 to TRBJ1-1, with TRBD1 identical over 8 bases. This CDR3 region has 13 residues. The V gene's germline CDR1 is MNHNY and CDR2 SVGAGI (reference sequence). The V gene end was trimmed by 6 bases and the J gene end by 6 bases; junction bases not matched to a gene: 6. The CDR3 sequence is CASRDRVVPEAFF. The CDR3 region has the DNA TGTGCCAGCAGGGACAGGGTCGTCCCTGAAGCTTTCTTT.

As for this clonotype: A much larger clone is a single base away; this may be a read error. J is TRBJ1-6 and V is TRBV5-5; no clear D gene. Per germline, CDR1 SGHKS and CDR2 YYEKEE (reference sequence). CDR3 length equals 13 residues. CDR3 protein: CASSLEVNPPLHF. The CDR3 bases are TGTGCCAGCAGCTTGGAGGTTAATCCACCCCTCCACTTT.

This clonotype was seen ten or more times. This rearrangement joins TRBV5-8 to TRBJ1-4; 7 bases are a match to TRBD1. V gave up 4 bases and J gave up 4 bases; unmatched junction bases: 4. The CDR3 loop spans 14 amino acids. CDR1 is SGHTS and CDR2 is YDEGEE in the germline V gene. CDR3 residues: CASSPGQLNEKLFF. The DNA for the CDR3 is TGTGCCAGCAGCCCGGGACAGCTTAATGAAAAACTGTTTTTT. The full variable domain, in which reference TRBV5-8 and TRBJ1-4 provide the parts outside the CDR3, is EAGVTQSPTHLIKTRGQQATLRCSPISGHTSVYWYQQALGLGLQFLLWYDEGEERNRGNFPPRFSGRQFPNYSSELNVNALELEDSALYLCASSPGQLNEKLFFGSGTQLSVL.

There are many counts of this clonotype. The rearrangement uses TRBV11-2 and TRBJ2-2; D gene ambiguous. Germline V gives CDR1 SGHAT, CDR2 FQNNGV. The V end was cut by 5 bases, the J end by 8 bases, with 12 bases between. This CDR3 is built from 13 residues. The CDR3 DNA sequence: TGTGCCAGCAGCCCAGTTGACGAGGGGGAGCTGTTTTTT. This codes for CASSPVDEGELFF.

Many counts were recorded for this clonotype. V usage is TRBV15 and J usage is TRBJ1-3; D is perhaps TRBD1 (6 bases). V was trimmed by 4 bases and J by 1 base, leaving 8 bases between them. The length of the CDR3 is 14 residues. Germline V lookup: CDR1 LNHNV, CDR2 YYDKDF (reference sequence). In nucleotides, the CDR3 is TGTGCCACCAGCACGGGACATTCTGGAAACACCATATATTTT. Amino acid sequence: CATSTGHSGNTIYF.

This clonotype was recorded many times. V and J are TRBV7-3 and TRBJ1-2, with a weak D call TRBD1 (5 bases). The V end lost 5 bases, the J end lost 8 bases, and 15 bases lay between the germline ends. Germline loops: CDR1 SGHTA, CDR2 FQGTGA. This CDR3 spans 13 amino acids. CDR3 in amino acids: CASSTDGGGGYTF. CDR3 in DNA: TGTGCCAGCAGCACAGACGGGGGAGGAGGCTACACCTTC.

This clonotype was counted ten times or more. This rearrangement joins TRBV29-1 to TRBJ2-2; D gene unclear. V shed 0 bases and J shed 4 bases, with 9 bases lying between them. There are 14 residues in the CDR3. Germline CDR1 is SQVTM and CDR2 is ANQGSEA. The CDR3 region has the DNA TGCAGCGTTGAAGATCCGCAGACCACCGGGGAGCTGTTTTTT. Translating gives CSVEDPQTTGELFF.

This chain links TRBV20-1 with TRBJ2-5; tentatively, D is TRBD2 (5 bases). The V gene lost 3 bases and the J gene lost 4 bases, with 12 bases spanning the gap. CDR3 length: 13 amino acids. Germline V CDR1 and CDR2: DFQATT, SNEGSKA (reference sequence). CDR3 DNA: TGCAGTGCTAGCGGGAAGGCGGGAGAGACCCAGTACTTC. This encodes CSASGKAGETQYF.

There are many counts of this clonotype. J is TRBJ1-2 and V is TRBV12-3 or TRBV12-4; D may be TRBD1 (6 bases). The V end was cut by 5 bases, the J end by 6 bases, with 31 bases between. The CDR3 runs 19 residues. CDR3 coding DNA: TGTGCCAGCAGTACCTCCTCCGGGACACCCCCGCACACCAAACATGGCTACACCTTC. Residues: CASSTSSGTPPHTKHGYTF.

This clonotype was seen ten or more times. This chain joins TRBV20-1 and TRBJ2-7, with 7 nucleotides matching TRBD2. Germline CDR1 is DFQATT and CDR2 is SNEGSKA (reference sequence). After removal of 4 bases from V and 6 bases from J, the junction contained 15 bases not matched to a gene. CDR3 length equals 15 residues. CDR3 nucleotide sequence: TGCAGTGCTATACGACCTAGCGGTGGGGCTGGCGAGCAGTACTTC. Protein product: CSAIRPSGGAGEQYF.

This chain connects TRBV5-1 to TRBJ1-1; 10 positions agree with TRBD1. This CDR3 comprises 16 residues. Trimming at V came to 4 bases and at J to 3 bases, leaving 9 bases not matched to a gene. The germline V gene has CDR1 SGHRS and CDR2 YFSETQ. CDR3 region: CASSNGQGGLYTEAFF. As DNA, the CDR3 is TGCGCCAGCAGCAACGGACAGGGGGGATTGTACACTGAAGCTTTCTTT.

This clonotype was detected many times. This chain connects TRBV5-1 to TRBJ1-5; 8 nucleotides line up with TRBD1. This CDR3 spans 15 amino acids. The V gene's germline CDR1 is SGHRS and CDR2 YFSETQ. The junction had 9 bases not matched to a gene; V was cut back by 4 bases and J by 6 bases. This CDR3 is CASSLDGQGGQPQHF. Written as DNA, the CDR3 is TGCGCCAGCAGCCTGGACGGACAGGGCGGTCAGCCCCAGCATTTT.

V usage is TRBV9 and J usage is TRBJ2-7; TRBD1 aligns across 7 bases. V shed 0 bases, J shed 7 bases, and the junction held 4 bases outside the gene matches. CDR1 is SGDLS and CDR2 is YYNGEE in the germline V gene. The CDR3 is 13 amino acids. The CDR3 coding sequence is TGTGCCAGCAGCGTAGGGGACAGTGGGGAGCAGTACTTC. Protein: CASSVGDSGEQYF. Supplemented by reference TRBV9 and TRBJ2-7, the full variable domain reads DSGVTQTPKHLITATGQRVTLRCSPRSGDLSVYWYQQSLDQGLQFLIQYYNGEERAKGNILERFSAQQFPDLHSELNLSSLELGDSALYFCASSVGDSGEQYFGPGTRLTVT.

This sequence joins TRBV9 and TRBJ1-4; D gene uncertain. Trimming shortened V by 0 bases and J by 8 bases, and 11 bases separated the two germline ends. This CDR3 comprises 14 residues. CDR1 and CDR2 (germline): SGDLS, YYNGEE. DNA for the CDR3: TGTGCCAGCAGCGTAGGGGGAGGGAGCGAAAAACTGTTTTTT. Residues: CASSVGGGSEKLFF. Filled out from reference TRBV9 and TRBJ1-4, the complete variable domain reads DSGVTQTPKHLITATGQRVTLRCSPRSGDLSVYWYQQSLDQGLQFLIQYYNGEERAKGNILERFSAQQFPDLHSELNLSSLELGDSALYFCASSVGGGSEKLFFGSGTQLSVL.

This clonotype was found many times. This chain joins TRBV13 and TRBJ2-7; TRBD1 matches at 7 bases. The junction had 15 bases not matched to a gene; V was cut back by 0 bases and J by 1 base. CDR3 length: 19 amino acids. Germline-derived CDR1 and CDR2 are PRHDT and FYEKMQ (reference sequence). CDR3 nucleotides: TGTGCCAGCAGCTTAGGACAGTTGACAGGGTCCAAATATTCCTACGAGCAGTACTTC. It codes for CASSLGQLTGSKYSYEQYF. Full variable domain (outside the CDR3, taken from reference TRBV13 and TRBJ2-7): AAGVIQSPRHLIKEKRETATLKCYPIPRHDTVYWYQQGPGQDPQFLISFYEKMQSDKGSIPDRFSAQQFSDYHSELNMSSLELGDSALYFCASSLGQLTGSKYSYEQYFGPGTRLTVT.

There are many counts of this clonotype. This CDR3 reads CASSIDRTTEAFF. CDR3 DNA: TGTGCCAGTAGTATTGACAGGACCACTGAAGCTTTCTTT. The gene calls are TRBV19 and TRBJ1-1; TRBD1 might be the D (6 bases). CDR1 LNHDA and CDR2 SQIVND come from the germline V gene (reference sequence). This CDR3 has 13 amino acids. Trimming took off 3 bases at V and 4 bases at J, with 9 bases between the two ends. Complete variable domain (other parts from reference TRBV19 and TRBJ1-1): DGGITQSPKYLFRKEGQNVTLSCEQNLNHDAMYWYRQDPGQGLRLIYYSQIVNDFQKGDIAEGYSVSREKKESFPLTVTSAQKNPTAFYLCASSIDRTTEAFFGQGTRLTVV.

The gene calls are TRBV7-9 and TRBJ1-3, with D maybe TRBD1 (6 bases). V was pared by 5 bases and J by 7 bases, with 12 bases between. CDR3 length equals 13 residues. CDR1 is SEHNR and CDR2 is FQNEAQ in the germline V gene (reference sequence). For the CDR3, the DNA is TGTGCCAGCAGCAAGGACAGAGTGAACACCATATATTTT. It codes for CASSKDRVNTIYF.

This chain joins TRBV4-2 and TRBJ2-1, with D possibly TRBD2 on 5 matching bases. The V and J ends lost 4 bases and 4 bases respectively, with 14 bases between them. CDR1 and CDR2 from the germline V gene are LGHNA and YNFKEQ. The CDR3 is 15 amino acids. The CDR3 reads CASSPIAGDYNEQFF. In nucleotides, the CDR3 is TGTGCCAGCAGCCCCATTGCCGGGGATTACAATGAGCAGTTCTTC.

The CDR3, as DNA: TGTGCCAGCAGCTTACCCGCGCTCGGGACGGATCAAGAGACCCAGTACTTC. Protein sequence: CASSLPALGTDQETQYF. This chain links TRBV7-2 with TRBJ2-5; D may correspond to TRBD1 or TRBD2 (5 bases each). Germline CDR1 is SGHTA and CDR2 is FQGNSA. The CDR3 is 17 residues long. The V end was cut by 2 bases, the J end by 2 bases, with 18 bases between. Looking up the rest from reference TRBV7-2 and TRBJ2-5 gives the full variable domain: GAGVSQSPSNKVTEKGKDVELRCDPISGHTALYWYRQSLGQGLEFLIYFQGNSAPDKSGLPSDRFSAERTGGSVSTLTIQRTQQEDSAVYLCASSLPALGTDQETQYFGPGTRLLVL.

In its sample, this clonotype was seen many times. The CDR3 DNA follows: TGTGCCAGCAGTTACGCGGTAGGGGAGGGCCAGCCCCAGCATTTT. Translating it yields CASSYAVGEGQPQHF. The rearrangement joins TRBV6-2 or TRBV6-3 to TRBJ1-5; tentative D call: TRBD1 (5 bases). The germline V gene encodes CDR1 MNHEY and CDR2 SVGEGT. The V gene lost 2 bases and the J gene lost 7 bases, with 15 bases spanning the gap. The length of the CDR3 is 15 residues.

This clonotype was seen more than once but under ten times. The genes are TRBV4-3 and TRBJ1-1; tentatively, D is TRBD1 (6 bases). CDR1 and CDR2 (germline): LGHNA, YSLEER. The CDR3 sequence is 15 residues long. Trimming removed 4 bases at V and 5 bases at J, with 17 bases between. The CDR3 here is CASSPGGRGGTEAFF. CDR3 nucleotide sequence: TGCGCCAGCAGCCCAGGAGGCAGGGGAGGAACTGAAGCTTTCTTT.

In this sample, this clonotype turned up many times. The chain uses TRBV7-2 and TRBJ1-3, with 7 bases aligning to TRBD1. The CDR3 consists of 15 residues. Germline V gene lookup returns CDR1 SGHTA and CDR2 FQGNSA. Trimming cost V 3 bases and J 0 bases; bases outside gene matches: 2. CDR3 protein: CASSLTGNSGNTIYF. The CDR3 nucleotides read TGTGCCAGCAGCTTGACAGGGAACTCTGGAAACACCATATATTTT.

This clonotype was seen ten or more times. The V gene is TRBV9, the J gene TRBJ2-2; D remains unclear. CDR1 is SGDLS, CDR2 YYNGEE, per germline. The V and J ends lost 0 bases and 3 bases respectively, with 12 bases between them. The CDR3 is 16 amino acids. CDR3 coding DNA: TGTGCCAGCAGCGTAGATAGGCTATGGGACACCGGGGAGCTGTTTTTT. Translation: CASSVDRLWDTGELFF.